A selection of T cell receptor beta chains follows, all from one sample in a study of molecular identifiers for immune sequencing clone quantification. TCRdb re-called the PCR reads through MiXCR, storing one row per CDR3 protein. The sample holds under 600,000 distinct CDR3 sequences, around a fifth seen once. Input material: naive CD8+ T cells from blood, with Jurkat cell RNA spiked in. The receptors come from a human donor in good health. Some libraries in this study had Jurkat cell RNA spiked in. CDR3s include the opening cysteine and the closing phenylalanine or tryptophan. A D gene is named only where the DNA matches it firmly. Some rows mark clone size as missing; the rest say once, few, many or name a class of expanded clone.

TRBJ2-5 | many | TRBV12-3/TRBV12-4 | NA | TGTGCCAGCAGCCGAGTGCTCCGGGACCCCCAGTACTTC | CASSRVLRDPQYF
TRBJ2-7 | many | TRBV2 | NA | TGTGCCAGCAGTGCCGAGGCGAGCTCCTACGAGCAGTACTTC | CASSAEASSYEQYF
TRBJ1-3 | many | TRBV4-3 | TRBD1 | TGCGCCAGCAGCCCCATCGGAGAGGGGGCCGCTGGAAACACCATATATTTT | CASSPIGEGAAGNTIYF
TRBJ2-7 | few | TRBV6-2/TRBV6-3 | TRBD2 | TGTGCCAGCAGGCCCATAACTAGCGGGAGCTACGAGCAGTACTTC | CASRPITSGSYEQYF
TRBJ2-3 | many | TRBV21-1 | NA | TGTGCCAACAGGACATCTAGCACAGATACGCAGTATTTT | CANRTSSTDTQYF
TRBJ2-7 | NA | TRBV12-2 | NA | TGTGCAAGTCGCTCCCCAGGGGTTGGGTACGAGCAGTACTTC | CASRSPGVGYEQYF
TRBJ1-4 | many | TRBV28 | NA | TGTGCCAGCAGTTCCCCGGCGCGCGTTAATGAAAAACTGTTTTTT | CASSSPARVNEKLFF
TRBJ2-3 | many | TRBV13 | NA | TGTGCCAGCAGCTTAGGAGGTGGGACGCAGTATTTT | CASSLGGGTQYF
TRBJ2-7 | NA | TRBV19 | NA | TGTGCCAGTAGTATAGGGCAGGGCGAGATCTACGAGCAGTACTTC | CASSIGQGEIYEQYF
TRBJ1-1 | many | TRBV12-5 | TRBD1 | TGTGCTAGTGGTTGGGGACAGGGTCGTAACACTGAAGCTTTCTTT | CASGWGQGRNTEAFF
TRBJ1-1 | NA | TRBV5-1 | NA | TGCGCCAGCCAATGTACCACAGGGCTCCCTGAAGCTTTCTTT | CASQCTTGLPEAFF
TRBJ2-1 | NA | TRBV19 | NA | TGTGCCAGTAGGGGACGGGAACCGGGCTACAATGAGCAGTTCTTC | CASRGREPGYNEQFF
TRBJ1-6 | many | TRBV19 | NA | TGTGCCAGTAGTAGTCGGCCGGACTATAATTCACCCCTCCACTTT | CASSSRPDYNSPLHF
TRBJ2-1 | many | TRBV27 | NA | TGTGCCAGCAGTCCGCTGGTCCGGGGTGATGAGCAGTTCTTC | CASSPLVRGDEQFF
TRBJ2-3 | NA | TRBV10-3 | TRBD2 | TGTGCCATCAGTGAGGTGGGGGGGTTCACAAATACGCAGTATTTT | CAISEVGGFTNTQYF
TRBJ2-3 | many | TRBV9 | NA | TGTGCCAGCAGCGCCCGACTAGTTGACACAGATACGCAGTATTTT | CASSARLVDTDTQYF
TRBJ1-5 | many | TRBV6-1 | NA | TGTGCCAGCAGTGAAGGTTCCTATCAGCCCCAGCATTTT | CASSEGSYQPQHF
TRBJ2-7 | NA | TRBV30 | NA | TGTGCCTGGGCCAACGGGGCGACCTACGAGCAGTACTTC | CAWANGATYEQYF
TRBJ1-1 | NA | TRBV12-5 | NA | TGTGCTAGTGGTTTGACACTGAACACTGAAGCTTTCTTT | CASGLTLNTEAFF
TRBJ1-5 | many | TRBV6-5 | TRBD1 | TGTGCCAGCAGCCCGACAGGGCCTTATAGCAATCAGCCCCAGCATTTT | CASSPTGPYSNQPQHF
TRBJ2-7 | NA | TRBV27 | TRBD1 | TGTGCCAGCAGTTTATCTGCCAGGGGGCCCTCCTACGAGCAGTACTTC | CASSLSARGPSYEQYF
TRBJ2-1 | many | TRBV30 | NA | TGTGCCTGGAGTGCTCCTACAAATGAGCAGTTCTTC | CAWSAPTNEQFF
TRBJ2-7 | NA | TRBV18 | TRBD1 | TGTGCCAGCTCACCGACGACAGGGGGCGAAACCTACGAGCAGTACTTC | CASSPTTGGETYEQYF
TRBJ2-5 | many | TRBV14 | NA | TGTGCCAGCAGCCACGGCCAAGAGACCCAGTACTTC | CASSHGQETQYF
TRBJ2-3 | many | TRBV29-1 | TRBD2 | TGCAGCGTTGCGGGACTAGCGGCCAAAAGGGGGACAGATACGCAGTATTTT | CSVAGLAAKRGTDTQYF
TRBJ2-5 | few | TRBV7-9 | TRBD1 | TGTGCCAGCAGCCCTTCGGACAGGGTCCTTGGGGAGACCCAGTACTTC | CASSPSDRVLGETQYF
TRBJ2-1 | NA | TRBV7-8 | TRBD2 | TGTGCCAGCAGCCAAACTAACGGGGGGGCCTCCTCCTACAATGAGCAGTTCTTC | CASSQTNGGASSYNEQFF
TRBJ2-2 | many | TRBV7-9 | TRBD1 | TGTGCCAGCAGCTTAGTCCTAACAGGGGCCGTCCGAGGTCAATCCGGGGAGCTGTTTTTT | CASSLVLTGAVRGQSGELFF
TRBJ2-7 | many | TRBV9 | TRBD2 | TGTGCCAGCAGCCCCCAGAGCGGGAGCTCCTACGAGCAGTACTTC | CASSPQSGSSYEQYF
TRBJ2-3 | many | TRBV2 | NA | TGTGCCAGCAGTGTCGGGACGGATGATACGCAGTATTTT | CASSVGTDDTQYF
TRBJ1-3 | many | TRBV7-2 | NA | TGTGCCAGCAGCCCCTCGACAGGTTGGACCCTAGGAAACACCATATATTTT | CASSPSTGWTLGNTIYF
TRBJ2-4 | many | TRBV4-1 | NA | TGCGCCAGCAGCCAGGCCCCTGGGGCCAAAAACATTCAGTACTTC | CASSQAPGAKNIQYF
TRBJ1-5 | NA | TRBV9 | NA | TGTGCCAGCAGCGGGGACGGGGGGCAGCTCCAGCATTTT | CASSGDGGQLQHF
TRBJ1-5 | many | TRBV4-1 | TRBD1 | TGCGCCAGCAGCCAAGAGGACAGGGTCAATCAGCCCCAGCATTTT | CASSQEDRVNQPQHF
TRBJ1-4 | few | TRBV20-1 | NA | TGCAGTGCGGGAGATCTAACAACTAATGAAAAACTGTTTTTT | CSAGDLTTNEKLFF
TRBJ2-3 | many | TRBV30 | NA | TGTGCCTGGAGTGCGGGCCGGTGGACTCCCACCGGTACGCAGTATTTT | CAWSAGRWTPTGTQYF
TRBJ2-1 | NA | TRBV6-2/TRBV6-3 | TRBD1 | TGTGCCAGCAGCCAAACGAAACAGGGGGCTGTTGTCTGGGAGCAGTTCTTC | CASSQTKQGAVVWEQFF
TRBJ2-7 | few | TRBV11-2 | NA | TGTGCCAGCAGCTATTCGTTTAGCGTTACCTACGAGCAGTACTTC | CASSYSFSVTYEQYF
TRBJ2-7 | NA | TRBV4-3 | TRBD2 | TGCGCCAGCAGCCAGTCCACGGGAGGGGGCTACGAGCAGTACTTC | CASSQSTGGGYEQYF
TRBJ1-1 | NA | TRBV6-6 | NA | TGTGCCAGCGGTTGGGCAGCCAACACTGAAGCTTTCTTT | CASGWAANTEAFF